This is a list of T cell receptor beta chains from one sample in a study of blood T cell repertoires in COVID-19. Clones were read by immunoSEQ multiplex PCR, and TCRdb kept only the in-frame ones, dropping some. The repertoire holds about half a million clones, with 75% to 90% as singletons. Sequencing was carried out using peripheral blood. All receptors come from a human donor in a cohort sampled during active COVID-19. Both conserved end residues are part of each CDR3.

CDR3aa: CASSLPLQVISGANVLTF; len: 18; j_gene: TRBJ2-6; v_gene: TRBV5-1
CDR3aa: CASSLDRGLTDTQYF; len: 15; j_gene: TRBJ2-3; v_gene: TRBV5-4
CDR3aa: CASTEQGSTGYTF; len: 13; j_gene: TRBJ1-2; v_gene: TRBV19
CDR3aa: CASDVAGHASTDTQYF; len: 16; j_gene: TRBJ2-3; v_gene: TRBV7-9
CDR3aa: CASSPGHSSDEQYF; len: 14; j_gene: TRBJ2-7; v_gene: TRBV7-3
CDR3aa: CASSFSAQGAGNTIYF; len: 16; j_gene: TRBJ1-3; v_gene: TRBV5-1
CDR3aa: CASSASRASGRMDEQFF; len: 17; j_gene: TRBJ2-1; v_gene: TRBV9
CDR3aa: CASFEGRTEAFF; len: 12; j_gene: TRBJ1-1; v_gene: TRBV6-5
CDR3aa: CASSRRGGSYNEQFF; len: 15; j_gene: TRBJ2-1; v_gene: TRBV7-2
CDR3aa: CASTRDSLETQYF; len: 13; j_gene: TRBJ2-5; v_gene: TRBV25-1
CDR3aa: CASISGAVAFF; len: 11; j_gene: TRBJ1-1; v_gene: TRBV25-1
CDR3aa: CASNIQGAAGYTF; len: 13; j_gene: TRBJ1-2; v_gene: TRBV28
CDR3aa: CASSDPSGTNYNEQFF; len: 16; j_gene: TRBJ2-1; v_gene: TRBV25-1
CDR3aa: CASSLRSGANTGELFF; len: 16; j_gene: TRBJ2-2; v_gene: TRBV5-8
CDR3aa: CAWSVLRGDTQYF; len: 13; j_gene: TRBJ2-3; v_gene: TRBV30
CDR3aa: CASSLRTSDTGELFF; len: 15; j_gene: TRBJ2-2; v_gene: TRBV7-9
CDR3aa: CASGSGEGKAPLHF; len: 14; j_gene: TRBJ1-6; v_gene: TRBV5-1
CDR3aa: CASRRGRAASGNTIYF; len: 16; j_gene: TRBJ1-3; v_gene: TRBV28
CDR3aa: CASSLRGPNTGELFF; len: 15; j_gene: TRBJ2-2; v_gene: TRBV5-1
CDR3aa: CASSFQQGPHQPQHF; len: 15; j_gene: TRBJ1-5; v_gene: TRBV28
CDR3aa: CASSELAGGRNEQFF; len: 15; j_gene: TRBJ2-1; v_gene: TRBV5-1
CDR3aa: CASSSDRGGTDTQYF; len: 15; j_gene: TRBJ2-3; v_gene: TRBV6-5
CDR3aa: CASSQPRFDSMNTEAFF; len: 17; j_gene: TRBJ1-1; v_gene: TRBV4-2
CDR3aa: CASSIATGGILNQPQHF; len: 17; j_gene: TRBJ1-5; v_gene: TRBV19
CDR3aa: CAWSSRTGTYEQYF; len: 14; j_gene: TRBJ2-7; v_gene: TRBV30
CDR3aa: CASSSGMSSTGELFF; len: 15; j_gene: TRBJ2-2; v_gene: TRBV7-3
CDR3aa: CASSGWTGDNQPQHF; len: 15; j_gene: TRBJ1-5; v_gene: TRBV25-1
CDR3aa: CSAIGQGGGAFF; len: 12; j_gene: TRBJ1-1; v_gene: TRBV29-1
CDR3aa: CASSSTGGYTDTQYF; len: 15; j_gene: TRBJ2-3; v_gene: TRBV7-9
CDR3aa: CATSRDRLGQGVPDTQYF; len: 18; j_gene: TRBJ2-3; v_gene: TRBV15
CDR3aa: CASSGTGLNYGYTF; len: 14; j_gene: TRBJ1-2; v_gene: TRBV6-5
CDR3aa: CASRTSGRDYNEQFF; len: 15; j_gene: TRBJ2-1; v_gene: TRBV2
CDR3aa: CASSYSTGYEQYF; len: 13; j_gene: TRBJ2-7; v_gene: TRBV6-5
CDR3aa: CASSPPTGGNYGYTF; len: 15; j_gene: TRBJ1-2; v_gene: TRBV18
CDR3aa: CASTPGLAGADTYEQYF; len: 17; j_gene: TRBJ2-7; v_gene: TRBV9
CDR3aa: CASSLVSGGYEKLFF; len: 15; j_gene: TRBJ1-4; v_gene: TRBV7-2
CDR3aa: CASSPQDSGNLPYNEQFF; len: 18; j_gene: TRBJ2-1; v_gene: TRBV4-2
CDR3aa: CASSLGGHTGAPLHF; len: 15; j_gene: TRBJ1-6; v_gene: TRBV5-6
CDR3aa: CASSQAPGQQWAFF; len: 14; j_gene: TRBJ1-1; v_gene: TRBV14
CDR3aa: CASSPTGTGYGYTF; len: 14; j_gene: TRBJ1-2; v_gene: TRBV6-4
CDR3aa: CASRITTGWADTEAFF; len: 16; j_gene: TRBJ1-1; v_gene: TRBV28
CDR3aa: CASSRVGGQGVAGELFF; len: 17; j_gene: TRBJ2-2; v_gene: TRBV7-3
CDR3aa: CASSQGGRYGYTF; len: 13; j_gene: TRBJ1-2; v_gene: TRBV7-3
CDR3aa: CASSKAGLGNTIYF; len: 14; j_gene: TRBJ1-3; v_gene: TRBV19
CDR3aa: CSVERTGPSLGYTF; len: 14; j_gene: TRBJ1-2; v_gene: TRBV29-1
CDR3aa: CASSFVDRDEQYF; len: 13; j_gene: TRBJ2-7; v_gene: TRBV28
CDR3aa: CASSFSGGGRNTEAFF; len: 16; j_gene: TRBJ1-1; v_gene: TRBV11-3
CDR3aa: CASSLMGASEGNTIYF; len: 16; j_gene: TRBJ1-3; v_gene: TRBV7-2
CDR3aa: CASSHGQGSTDTQYF; len: 15; j_gene: TRBJ2-3; v_gene: TRBV27
CDR3aa: CASSPGLAGGPSNTGELFF; len: 19; j_gene: TRBJ2-2; v_gene: TRBV4-2
CDR3aa: CASSFASGPWLEQYF; len: 15; j_gene: TRBJ2-7; v_gene: TRBV28
CDR3aa: CASIMGLHEIYEQYF; len: 15; j_gene: TRBJ2-7; v_gene: TRBV6-4